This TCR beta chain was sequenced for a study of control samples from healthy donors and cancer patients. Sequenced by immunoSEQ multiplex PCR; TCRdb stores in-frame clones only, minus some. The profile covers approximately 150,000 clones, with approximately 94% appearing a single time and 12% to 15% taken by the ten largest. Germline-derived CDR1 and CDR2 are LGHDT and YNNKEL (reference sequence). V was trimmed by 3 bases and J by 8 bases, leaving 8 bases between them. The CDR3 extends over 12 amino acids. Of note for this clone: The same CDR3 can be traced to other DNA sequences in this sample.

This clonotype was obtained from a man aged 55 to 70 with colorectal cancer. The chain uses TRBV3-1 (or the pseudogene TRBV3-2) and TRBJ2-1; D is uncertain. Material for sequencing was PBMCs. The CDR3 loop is CASSQVADEQFF. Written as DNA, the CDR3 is TGTGCCAGCAGCCAGGTAGCAGATGAGCAGTTCTTC.